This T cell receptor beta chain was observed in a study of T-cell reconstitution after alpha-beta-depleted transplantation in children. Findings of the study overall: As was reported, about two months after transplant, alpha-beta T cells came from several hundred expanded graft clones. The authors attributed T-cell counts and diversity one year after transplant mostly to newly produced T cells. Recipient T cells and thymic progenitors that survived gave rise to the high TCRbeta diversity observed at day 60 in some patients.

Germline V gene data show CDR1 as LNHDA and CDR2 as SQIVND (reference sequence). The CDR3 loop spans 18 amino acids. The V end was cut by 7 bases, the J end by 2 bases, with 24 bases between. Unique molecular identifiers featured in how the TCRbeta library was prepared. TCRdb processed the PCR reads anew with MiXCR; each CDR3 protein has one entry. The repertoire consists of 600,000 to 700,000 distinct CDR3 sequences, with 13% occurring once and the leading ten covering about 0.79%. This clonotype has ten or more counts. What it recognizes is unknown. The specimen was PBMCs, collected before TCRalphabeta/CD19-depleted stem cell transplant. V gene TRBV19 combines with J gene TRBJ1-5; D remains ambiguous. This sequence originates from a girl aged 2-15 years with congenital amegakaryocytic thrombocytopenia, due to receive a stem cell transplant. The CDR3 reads CASTLSIATRVGNQPQHF. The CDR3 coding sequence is TGTGCCAGTACCCTAAGTATCGCAACACGGGTTGGCAATCAGCCCCAGCATTTT. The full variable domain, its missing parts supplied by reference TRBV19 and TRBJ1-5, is DGGITQSPKYLFRKEGQNVTLSCEQNLNHDAMYWYRQDPGQGLRLIYYSQIVNDFQKGDIAEGYSVSREKKESFPLTVTSAQKNPTAFYLCASTLSIATRVGNQPQHFGDGTRLSIL.